The present T cell receptor beta chain was sequenced within a study of T cell changes during pregnancy in multiple sclerosis. Clones were read by immunoSEQ multiplex PCR, and TCRdb kept only the in-frame ones, dropping some. Counted here are 100,000 or so clones, more than 85% occurring once; the ten biggest clones make up around 3.1%. V was cut by 7 bases and J by 3 bases, with 13 bases left in between. CDR3 length equals 14 residues. The germline V gene encodes CDR1 MDHEN and CDR2 SYDVKM. Sequenced material: peripheral blood, taken in the second trimester of pregnancy. The source of this sequence is a female donor with multiple sclerosis, enrolled in a pregnancy study. The chain recombines TRBV28 with TRBJ1-3; D is uncertain. The CDR3 coding sequence is TGTGCCAGCACAGGAAAAATCCGTGGAAACACCATATATTTT. The encoded protein is CASTGKIRGNTIYF. Filled out from reference TRBV28 and TRBJ1-3, the complete variable domain reads DVKVTQSSRYLVKRTGEKVFLECVQDMDHENMFWYRQDPGLGLRLIYFSYDVKMKEKGDIPEGYSVSREKKERFSLILESASTNQTSMYLCASTGKIRGNTIYFGEGSWLTVV.